Each of the 6 T cell receptor beta chains below was sequenced from the same sample in a study of T cell repertoires in cytomegalovirus infection. Each CDR3 protein is one row after TCRdb ran MiXCR on the reads. In the table there are 200,000 or so distinct CDR3 sequences, about 30% of which are singletons. The sequenced material came from PBMCs. The receptors shown here come from a human donor in good health (CMV status not recorded). Some clones in this sample may be carry-over from other donors' samples.

This clonotype was seen a handful of times. The rearrangement joins TRBV20-1 to TRBJ1-2; D is unresolved. This CDR3 has 12 residues. CDR1 and CDR2 (germline): DFQATT, SNEGSKA (reference sequence). V was shortened by 3 bases and J by 2 bases, with 7 bases between the two germline ends. In DNA form, the CDR3 reads TGCAGTGCTAGCGCCGTAAACTATGGCTACACCTTC. It is translated as CSASAVNYGYTF.

The rearrangement joins TRBV19 to TRBJ2-1; 9 positions agree with TRBD1. This CDR3 is 15 amino acids long. The J segment lost 2 bases and the V segment lost 5 bases, leaving 4 bases of the junction unmatched. The germline CDR1 and CDR2 sequences are LNHDA and SQIVND (reference sequence). The CDR3 DNA follows: TGTGCCAGTAGTTTCGACAGGGGGGCCTACAATGAGCAGTTCTTC. Amino acid sequence: CASSFDRGAYNEQFF.

The table lists this clonotype with a few counts. V is TRBV6-1 and J is TRBJ2-4, with TRBD1 matching over 8 bases. The J segment lost 3 bases and the V segment lost 10 bases, leaving 5 bases of the junction unmatched. The CDR3 extends over 13 amino acids. CDR1 and CDR2 (germline): MNHNS, SASEGT. CDR3 region: CATRDRGKNIQYF. In DNA form, the CDR3 reads TGTGCCACCCGCGACAGGGGCAAAAACATTCAGTACTTC.

J is TRBJ1-6 and V is TRBV7-3; D ambiguous. Germline CDR1 SGHTA, CDR2 FQGTGA. The CDR3 consists of 16 residues. Trimming took 0 bases from V and 6 from J, leaving 12 bases between them. CDR3 amino acids: CASSLTPRNTNSPLHF. The CDR3 nucleotides read TGTGCCAGCAGCTTAACACCCCGGAATACTAATTCACCCCTCCACTTT.

The V gene is TRBV7-2, the J gene TRBJ1-5, with D unresolved. Trimming pared 1 base from V and 5 bases from J, leaving 12 bases between. The CDR3 sequence is 15 residues long. The germline V gene has CDR1 SGHTA and CDR2 FQGNSA. The CDR3 coding sequence is TGTGCCAGCAGCTTAGATAGACAATATTATCAGCCCCAGCATTTT. The encoded protein is CASSLDRQYYQPQHF.

This sequence joins TRBV5-6 and TRBJ2-1, with D hard to call. V was cut by 2 bases and J by 9 bases, with 6 bases left in between. The CDR3 is 11 amino acids. Germline V gene lookup returns CDR1 SGHDT and CDR2 YYEEEE. CDR3 residues: CASSLLTEQFF. In nucleotides, the CDR3 is TGTGCCAGCAGCTTACTAACTGAGCAGTTCTTC. The full variable domain, with the rest looked up from reference TRBV5-6 and TRBJ2-1, is DAGVTQSPTHLIKTRGQQVTLRCSPKSGHDTVSWYQQALGQGPQFIFQYYEEEERQRGNFPDRFSGHQFPNYSSELNVNALLLGDSALYLCASSLLTEQFFGPGTRLTVL.